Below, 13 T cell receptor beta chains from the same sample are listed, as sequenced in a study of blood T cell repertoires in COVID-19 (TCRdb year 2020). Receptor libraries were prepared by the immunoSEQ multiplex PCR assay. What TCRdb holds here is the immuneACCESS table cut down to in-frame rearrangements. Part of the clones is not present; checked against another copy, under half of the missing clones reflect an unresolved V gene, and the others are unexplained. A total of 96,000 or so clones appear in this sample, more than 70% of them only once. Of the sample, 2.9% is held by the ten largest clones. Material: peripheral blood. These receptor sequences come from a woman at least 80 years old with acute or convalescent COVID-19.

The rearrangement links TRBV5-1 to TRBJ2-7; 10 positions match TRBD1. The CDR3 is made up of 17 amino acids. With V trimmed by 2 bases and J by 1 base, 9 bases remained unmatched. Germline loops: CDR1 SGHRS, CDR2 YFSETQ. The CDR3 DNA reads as TGCGCCAGCAGCTTCTCTCCCCCGGGACAGGGGTCCTACGAGCAGTACTTC. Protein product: CASSFSPPGQGSYEQYF.

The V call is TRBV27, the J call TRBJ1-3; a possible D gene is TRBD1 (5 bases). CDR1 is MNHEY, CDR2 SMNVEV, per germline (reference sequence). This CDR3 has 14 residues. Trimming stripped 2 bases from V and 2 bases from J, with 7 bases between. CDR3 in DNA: TGTGCCAGCAGTTTAACCAGGGCTGGAAACACCATATATTTT. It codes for CASSLTRAGNTIYF.

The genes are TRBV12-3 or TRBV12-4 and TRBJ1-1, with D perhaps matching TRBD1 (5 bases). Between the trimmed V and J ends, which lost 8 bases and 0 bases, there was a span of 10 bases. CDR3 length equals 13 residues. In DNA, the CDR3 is TGTGCCAGCCGTGGGGCGGTGAACACTGAAGCTTTCTTT. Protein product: CASRGAVNTEAFF.

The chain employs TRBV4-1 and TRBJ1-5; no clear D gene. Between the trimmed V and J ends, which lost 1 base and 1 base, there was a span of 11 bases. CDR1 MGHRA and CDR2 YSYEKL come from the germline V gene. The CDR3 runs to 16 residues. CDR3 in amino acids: CASSQASIGSNQPQHF. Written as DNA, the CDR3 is TGCGCCAGCAGCCAAGCCTCAATCGGGAGCAATCAGCCCCAGCATTTT.

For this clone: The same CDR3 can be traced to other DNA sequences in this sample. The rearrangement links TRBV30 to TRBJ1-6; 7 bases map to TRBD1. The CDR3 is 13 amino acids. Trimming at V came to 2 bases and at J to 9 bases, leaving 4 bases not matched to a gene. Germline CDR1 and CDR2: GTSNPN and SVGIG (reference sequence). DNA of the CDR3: TGTGCCTGGAGTTCGGCAGGGGGTTCACCCCTCCACTTT. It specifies CAWSSAGGSPLHF.

The CDR3 here is CASSLRPVAGNSPLHF. The DNA of the CDR3 is TGTGCCAGCAGCTTAAGACCCGTTGCAGGGAATTCACCCCTCCACTTT. This chain links TRBV7-3 with TRBJ1-6, with D possibly TRBD1 on 5 matching bases. There are 16 residues in the CDR3. Trimming stripped 1 base from V and 7 bases from J, with 14 bases between. Germline CDR1 is SGHTA and CDR2 is FQGTGA.

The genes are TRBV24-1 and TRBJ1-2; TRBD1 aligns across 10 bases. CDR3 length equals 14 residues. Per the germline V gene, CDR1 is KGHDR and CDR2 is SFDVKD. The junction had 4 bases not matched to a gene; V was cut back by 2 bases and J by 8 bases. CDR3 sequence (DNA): TGTGCCACCAGTGATTCGAGGACAGGGGGGGGCTACACCTTC. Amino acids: CATSDSRTGGGYTF.

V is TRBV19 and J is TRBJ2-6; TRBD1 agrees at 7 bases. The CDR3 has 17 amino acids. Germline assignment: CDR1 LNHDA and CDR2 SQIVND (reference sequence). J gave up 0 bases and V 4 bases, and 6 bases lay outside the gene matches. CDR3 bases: TGTGCCAGTAGTAACAACAGGGGATTCTCTGGGGCCAACGTCCTGACTTTC. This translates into CASSNNRGFSGANVLTF.

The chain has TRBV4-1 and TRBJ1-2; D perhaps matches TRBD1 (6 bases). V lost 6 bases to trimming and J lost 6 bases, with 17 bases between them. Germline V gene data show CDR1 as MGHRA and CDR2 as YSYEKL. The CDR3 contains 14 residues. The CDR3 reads CASSHSSDRNGYTF. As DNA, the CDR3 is TGCGCCAGCAGTCACTCTTCGGACAGAAATGGCTACACCTTC.

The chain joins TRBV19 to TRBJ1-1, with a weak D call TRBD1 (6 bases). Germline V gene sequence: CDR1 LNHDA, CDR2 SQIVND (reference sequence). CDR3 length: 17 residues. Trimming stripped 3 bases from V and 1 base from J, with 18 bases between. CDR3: CASSIRQADRPNTEAFF. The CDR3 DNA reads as TGTGCCAGTAGTATTAGACAGGCCGACCGTCCGAACACTGAAGCTTTCTTT.

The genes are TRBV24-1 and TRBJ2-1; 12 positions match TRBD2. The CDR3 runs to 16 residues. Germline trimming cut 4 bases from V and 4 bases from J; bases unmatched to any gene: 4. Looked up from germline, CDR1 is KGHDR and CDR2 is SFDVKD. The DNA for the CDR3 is TGTGCCACCAGTGAAACCGGGACTAGCGGGTACAATGAGCAGTTCTTC. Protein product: CATSETGTSGYNEQFF.

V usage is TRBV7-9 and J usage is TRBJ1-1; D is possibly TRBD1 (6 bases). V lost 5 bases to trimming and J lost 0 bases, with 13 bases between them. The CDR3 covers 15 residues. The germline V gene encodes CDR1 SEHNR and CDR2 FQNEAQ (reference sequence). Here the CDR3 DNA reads TGTGCCAGCAGCCCTACCCAGGGGATGAACACTGAAGCTTTCTTT. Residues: CASSPTQGMNTEAFF.

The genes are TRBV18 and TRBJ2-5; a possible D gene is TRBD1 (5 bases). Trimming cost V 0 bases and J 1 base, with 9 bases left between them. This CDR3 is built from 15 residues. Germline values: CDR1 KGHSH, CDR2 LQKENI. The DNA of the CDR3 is TGTGCCAGCTCACCACCGAGCCAGGGCCAAGAGACCCAGTACTTC. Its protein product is CASSPPSQGQETQYF.